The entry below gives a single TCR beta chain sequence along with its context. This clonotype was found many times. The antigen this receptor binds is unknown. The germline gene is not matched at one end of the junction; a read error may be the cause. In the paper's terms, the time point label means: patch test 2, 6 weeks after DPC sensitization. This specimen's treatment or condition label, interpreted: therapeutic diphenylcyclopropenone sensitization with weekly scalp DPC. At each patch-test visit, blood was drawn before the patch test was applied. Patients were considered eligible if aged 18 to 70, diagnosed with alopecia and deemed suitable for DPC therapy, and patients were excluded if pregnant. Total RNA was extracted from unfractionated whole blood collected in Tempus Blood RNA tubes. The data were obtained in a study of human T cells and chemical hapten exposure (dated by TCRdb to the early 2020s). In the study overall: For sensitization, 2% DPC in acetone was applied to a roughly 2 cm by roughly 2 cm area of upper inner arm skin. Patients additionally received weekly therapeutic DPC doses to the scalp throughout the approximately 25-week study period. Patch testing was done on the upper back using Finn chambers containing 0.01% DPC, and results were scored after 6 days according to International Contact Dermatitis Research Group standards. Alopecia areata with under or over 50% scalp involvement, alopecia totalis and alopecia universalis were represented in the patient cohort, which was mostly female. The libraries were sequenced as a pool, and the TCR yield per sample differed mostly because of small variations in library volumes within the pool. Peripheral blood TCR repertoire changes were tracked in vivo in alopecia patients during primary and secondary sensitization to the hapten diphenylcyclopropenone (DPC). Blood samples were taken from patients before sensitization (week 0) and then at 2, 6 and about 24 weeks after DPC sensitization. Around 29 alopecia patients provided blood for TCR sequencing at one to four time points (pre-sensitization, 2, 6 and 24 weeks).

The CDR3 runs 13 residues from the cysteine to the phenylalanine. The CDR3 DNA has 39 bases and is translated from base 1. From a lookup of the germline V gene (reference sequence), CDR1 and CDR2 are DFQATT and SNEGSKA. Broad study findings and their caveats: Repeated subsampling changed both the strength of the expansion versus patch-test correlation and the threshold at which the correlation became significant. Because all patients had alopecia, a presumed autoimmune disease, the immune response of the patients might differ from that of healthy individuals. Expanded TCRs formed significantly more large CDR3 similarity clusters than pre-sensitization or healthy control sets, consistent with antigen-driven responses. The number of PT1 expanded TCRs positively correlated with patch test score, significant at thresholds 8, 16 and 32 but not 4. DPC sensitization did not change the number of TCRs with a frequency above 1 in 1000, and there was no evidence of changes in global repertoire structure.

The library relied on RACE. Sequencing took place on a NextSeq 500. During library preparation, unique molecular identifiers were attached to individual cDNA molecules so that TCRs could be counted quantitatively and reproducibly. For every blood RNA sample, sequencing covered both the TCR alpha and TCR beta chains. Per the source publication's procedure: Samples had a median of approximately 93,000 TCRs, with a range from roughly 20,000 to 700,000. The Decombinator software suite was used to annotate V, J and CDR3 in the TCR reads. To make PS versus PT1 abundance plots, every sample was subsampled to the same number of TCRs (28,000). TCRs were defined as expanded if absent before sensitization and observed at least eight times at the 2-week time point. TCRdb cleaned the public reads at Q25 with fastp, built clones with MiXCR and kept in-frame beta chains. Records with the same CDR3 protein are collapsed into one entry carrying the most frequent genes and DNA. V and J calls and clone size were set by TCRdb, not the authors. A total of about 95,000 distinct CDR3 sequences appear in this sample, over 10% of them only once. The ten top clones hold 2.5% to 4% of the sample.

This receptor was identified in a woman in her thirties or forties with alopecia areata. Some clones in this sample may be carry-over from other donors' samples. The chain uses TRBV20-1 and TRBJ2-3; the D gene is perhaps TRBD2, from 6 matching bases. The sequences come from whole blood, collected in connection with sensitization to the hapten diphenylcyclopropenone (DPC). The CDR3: CSAGDSSADTQYF. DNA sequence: TGCAGTGCTGGAGACTCTAGCGCCGATACGCAGTATTTT.